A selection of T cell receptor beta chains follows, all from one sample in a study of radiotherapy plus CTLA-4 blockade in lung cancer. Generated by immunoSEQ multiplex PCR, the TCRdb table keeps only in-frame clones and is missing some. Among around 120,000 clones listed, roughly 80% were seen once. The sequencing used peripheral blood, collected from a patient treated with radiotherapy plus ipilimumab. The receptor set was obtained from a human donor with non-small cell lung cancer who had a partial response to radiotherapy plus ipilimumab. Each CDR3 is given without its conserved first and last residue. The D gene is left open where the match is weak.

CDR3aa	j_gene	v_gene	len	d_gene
ASTRPGTDTQY	TRBJ2-3	TRBV28	11	-
ASSPRGGRHTDTQY	TRBJ2-3	TRBV7-2	14	TRBD2
ASSGGQEDNEQF	TRBJ2-1	TRBV27	12	TRBD1
ASSSSSYGYT	TRBJ1-2	TRBV28	10	-
SVVNFGLAGAWNEQF	TRBJ2-1	TRBV29-1	15	TRBD2
ASSPFSRQGVRAF	TRBJ1-1	TRBV19	13	TRBD1
ASSFGQTNNQPQH	TRBJ1-5	TRBV5-8	13	-
ASSLEEVRGTEAF	TRBJ1-1	TRBV5-1	13	-
ASSPLIRSGNHGYNEQF	TRBJ2-1	TRBV27	17	-
ASNLGGRAYEQF	TRBJ2-1	TRBV9	12	TRBD2
ASSFGIDYSTYNEQF	TRBJ2-1	TRBV19	15	-
ASSQSWDRENNEQF	TRBJ2-1	TRBV4-1	14	TRBD1
ASSVRGGRDNSPLH	TRBJ1-6	TRBV5-1	14	-
ASSAGQGGYEQY	TRBJ2-7	TRBV18	12	TRBD1
AIGGDRPLNEQF	TRBJ2-1	TRBV10-3	12	-
ASRRRGENTGELF	TRBJ2-2	TRBV6-5	13	-
ASVDLTSRNEQF	TRBJ2-1	TRBV27	12	-
ASSRLDRANEKLF	TRBJ1-4	TRBV14	13	TRBD1
ASSGTGGATEAF	TRBJ1-1	TRBV2	12	TRBD1
AAREGYSGNTIY	TRBJ1-3	TRBV6-5	12	-
ASGENSEKLF	TRBJ1-4	TRBV18	10	-
ASSVAGYTSTDTQY	TRBJ2-3	TRBV9	14	-
ASSLGTSIDNEQF	TRBJ2-1	TRBV5-1	13	TRBD2
ASSYGTGANQPQH	TRBJ1-5	TRBV5-1	13	TRBD1
ASSVYGLAGPDTQY	TRBJ2-3	TRBV11-2	14	TRBD2
ASNAPLAASYNEQF	TRBJ2-1	TRBV7-8	14	TRBD2
ASRTGSLNTEAF	TRBJ1-1	TRBV19	12	TRBD1
SAYGQRGDL	TRBJ1-1	TRBV29-1	9	-
ASSFPAGTDTQY	TRBJ2-3	TRBV28	12	-
ASSQDRGTGGSNVLT	TRBJ2-6	TRBV4-1	15	TRBD1
ASSLRGGGGGNEQF	TRBJ2-1	TRBV5-1	14	-
ASRKQGRGTDTQY	TRBJ2-3	TRBV6-6	13	-
ASSFNLGAGNTIY	TRBJ1-3	TRBV2	13	-
ASSLDRVSYEQY	TRBJ2-7	TRBV7-8	12	-
ASSFLTGGQNIQY	TRBJ2-4	TRBV6-5	13	TRBD1
ASTPKQGGDTQY	TRBJ2-3	TRBV28	12	TRBD2
ASSATSVAQY	TRBJ2-7	TRBV6-1	10	-
AWKLGAYSGNTIY	TRBJ1-3	TRBV30	13	-
ASSQPGNQPQH	TRBJ1-5	TRBV7-2	11	-
AGGGMRAKNIQY	TRBJ2-4	TRBV19	12	TRBD2
ASSLRATTNQPQH	TRBJ1-5	TRBV27	13	-
ASSLGLAGGLNEQF	TRBJ2-1	TRBV7-2	14	TRBD2